This T cell receptor (beta chain) was captured by sequencing in a study of glioma-infiltrating T cells. Study-level findings and limits: Gliomas, especially low-grade, showed above-expected tissue-blood divergence; non-neoplastic patients showed below. Tissue and blood shared very few CDR3 sequences.

Using RNA template, CDR3s of TCR alpha and beta were amplified with iRepertoire arm-PCR. Tissue mRNA or PBMC total RNA, 100-400 ng, went into one-step reverse transcription and amplification. TCRdb analysed the multiplex PCR reads with MiXCR anew, one entry per CDR3 protein. The repertoire consists of under 200,000 distinct CDR3 sequences, with around 40% occurring once and the leading ten covering roughly 5.4%. At least ten counts were recorded for this clonotype. Its antigen remains unidentified. Sequencing was done on a sample of glioma tissue, nonneoplastic brain tissue, or PBMCs (not recorded which). The clonotype was recovered from a human donor with low-grade glioma or glioblastoma, undergoing nonglioma brain surgery, or in good health (not recorded which).

CDR3 bases: TGTGCCAGCAGTTTGTCAGGGAGGCTGTTTTTT. It translates to CASSLSGRLFF. The V gene is TRBV6-1, the J gene TRBJ2-2, with D perhaps matching TRBD1 or TRBD2 (5 bases each). With 5 bases removed from V and 13 bases from J, the gap between germline ends came to 11 bases. Germline values: CDR1 MNHNS, CDR2 SASEGT. The CDR3 has 11 amino acids.